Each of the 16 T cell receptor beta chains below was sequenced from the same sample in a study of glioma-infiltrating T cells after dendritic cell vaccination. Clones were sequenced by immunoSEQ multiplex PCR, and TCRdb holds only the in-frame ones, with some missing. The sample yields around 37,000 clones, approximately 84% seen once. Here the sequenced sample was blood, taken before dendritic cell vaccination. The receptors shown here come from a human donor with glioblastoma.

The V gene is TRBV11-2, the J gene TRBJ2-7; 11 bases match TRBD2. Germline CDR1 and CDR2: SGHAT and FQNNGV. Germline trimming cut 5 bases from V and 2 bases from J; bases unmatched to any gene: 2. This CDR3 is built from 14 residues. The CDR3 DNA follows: TGTGCCAGCAGCCGACTAGCGGGGCCCTACGAGCAGTACTTC. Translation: CASSRLAGPYEQYF.

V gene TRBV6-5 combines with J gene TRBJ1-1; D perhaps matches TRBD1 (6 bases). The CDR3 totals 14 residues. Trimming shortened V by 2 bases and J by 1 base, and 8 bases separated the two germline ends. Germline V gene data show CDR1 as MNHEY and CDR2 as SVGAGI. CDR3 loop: CASSYLDRNTEAFF. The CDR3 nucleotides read TGTGCCAGCAGTTACCTGGACAGGAACACTGAAGCTTTCTTT.

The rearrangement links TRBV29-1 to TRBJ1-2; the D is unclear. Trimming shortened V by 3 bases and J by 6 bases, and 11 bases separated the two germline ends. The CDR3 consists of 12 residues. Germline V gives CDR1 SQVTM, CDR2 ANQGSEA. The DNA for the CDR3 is TGCAGCGTTGAGGGTTGGGCAGATGGCTACACCTTC. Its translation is CSVEGWADGYTF.

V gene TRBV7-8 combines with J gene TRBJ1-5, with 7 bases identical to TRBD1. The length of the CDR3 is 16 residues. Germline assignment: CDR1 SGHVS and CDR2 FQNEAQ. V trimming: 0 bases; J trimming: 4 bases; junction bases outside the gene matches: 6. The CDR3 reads CASSLATGELNQPQHF. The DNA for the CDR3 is TGTGCCAGCAGCTTAGCCACAGGGGAACTTAATCAGCCCCAGCATTTT.

CDR3 amino acids: CASSLATGDGYTF. CDR3 bases: TGCGCCAGCAGCTTGGCCACAGGGGATGGCTACACCTTC. The genes are TRBV5-1 and TRBJ1-2, with 7 bases fitting TRBD1. The CDR3 length is 13 residues. Trimming at V came to 0 bases and at J to 6 bases, leaving 2 bases not matched to a gene. Germline CDR1 reads SGHRS; CDR2 reads YFSETQ.

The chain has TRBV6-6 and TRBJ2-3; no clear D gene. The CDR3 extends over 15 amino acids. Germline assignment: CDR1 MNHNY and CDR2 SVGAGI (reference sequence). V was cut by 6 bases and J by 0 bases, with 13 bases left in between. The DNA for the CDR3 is TGTGCCAGCAGGGCGACTTATTCTAGCACAGATACGCAGTATTTT. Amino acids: CASRATYSSTDTQYF.

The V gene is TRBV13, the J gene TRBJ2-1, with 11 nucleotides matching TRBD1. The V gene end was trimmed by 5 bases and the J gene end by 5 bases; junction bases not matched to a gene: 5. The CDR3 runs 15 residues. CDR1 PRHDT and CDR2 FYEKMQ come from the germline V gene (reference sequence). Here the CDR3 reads CASSIPGQGDNEQFF. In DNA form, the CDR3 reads TGTGCCAGCAGCATACCGGGACAGGGGGACAATGAGCAGTTCTTC.

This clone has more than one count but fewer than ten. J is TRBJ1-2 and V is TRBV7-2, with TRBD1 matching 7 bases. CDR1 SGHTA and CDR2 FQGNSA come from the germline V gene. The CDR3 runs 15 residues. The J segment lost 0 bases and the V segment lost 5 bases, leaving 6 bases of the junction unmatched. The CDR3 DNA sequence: TGTGCCAGCAGCCAAGGTCAGGGGGCTAACTATGGCTACACCTTC. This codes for CASSQGQGANYGYTF.

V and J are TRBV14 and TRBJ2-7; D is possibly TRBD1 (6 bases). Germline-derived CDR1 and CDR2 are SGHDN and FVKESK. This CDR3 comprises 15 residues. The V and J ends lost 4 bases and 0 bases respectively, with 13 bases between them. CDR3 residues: CASSLIDRISYEQYF. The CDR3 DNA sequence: TGTGCCAGCAGCCTGATCGACAGGATCTCCTACGAGCAGTACTTC.

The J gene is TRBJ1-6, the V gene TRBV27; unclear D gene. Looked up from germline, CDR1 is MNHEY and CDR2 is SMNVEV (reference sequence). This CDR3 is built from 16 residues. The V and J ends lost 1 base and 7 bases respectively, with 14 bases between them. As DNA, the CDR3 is TGTGCCAGCAGTTTATGGGCCCCCTCGGGAAATTCACCCCTCCACTTT. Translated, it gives CASSLWAPSGNSPLHF.

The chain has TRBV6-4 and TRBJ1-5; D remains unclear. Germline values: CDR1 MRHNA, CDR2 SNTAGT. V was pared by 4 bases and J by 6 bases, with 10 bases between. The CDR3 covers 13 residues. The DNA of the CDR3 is TGTGCCAGCAGTGTTACATTTGGTCAGCCCCAGCATTTT. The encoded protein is CASSVTFGQPQHF.

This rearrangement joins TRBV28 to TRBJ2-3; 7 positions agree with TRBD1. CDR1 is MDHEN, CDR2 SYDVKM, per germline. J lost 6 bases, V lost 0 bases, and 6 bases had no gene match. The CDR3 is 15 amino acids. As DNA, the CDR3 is TGTGCCAGCAGTTTATGGGGACAGACGTCTGATACGCAGTATTTT. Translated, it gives CASSLWGQTSDTQYF.

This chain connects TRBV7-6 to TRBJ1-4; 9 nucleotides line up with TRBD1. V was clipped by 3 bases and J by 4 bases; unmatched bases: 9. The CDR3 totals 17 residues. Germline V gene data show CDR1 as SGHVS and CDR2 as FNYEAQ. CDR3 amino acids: CASSFPGQGRVNEKLFF. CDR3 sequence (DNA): TGTGCCAGCAGCTTCCCGGGACAGGGCCGCGTTAATGAAAAACTGTTTTTT.

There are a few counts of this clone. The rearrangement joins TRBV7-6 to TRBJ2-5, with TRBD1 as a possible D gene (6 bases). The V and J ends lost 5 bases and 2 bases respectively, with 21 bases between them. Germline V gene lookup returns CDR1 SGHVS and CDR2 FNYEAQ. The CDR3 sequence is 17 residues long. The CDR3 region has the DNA TGTGCCAGCAGCCATATAGGGGGTAGGCAGCCACAAGAGACCCAGTACTTC. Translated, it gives CASSHIGGRQPQETQYF.

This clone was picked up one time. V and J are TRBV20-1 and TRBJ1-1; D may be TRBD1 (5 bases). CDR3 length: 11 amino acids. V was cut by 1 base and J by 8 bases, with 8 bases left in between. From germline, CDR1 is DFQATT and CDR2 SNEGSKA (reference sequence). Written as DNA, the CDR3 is TGCAGTGCTAGAGGATCAGGGGAAGCTTTCTTT. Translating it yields CSARGSGEAFF.

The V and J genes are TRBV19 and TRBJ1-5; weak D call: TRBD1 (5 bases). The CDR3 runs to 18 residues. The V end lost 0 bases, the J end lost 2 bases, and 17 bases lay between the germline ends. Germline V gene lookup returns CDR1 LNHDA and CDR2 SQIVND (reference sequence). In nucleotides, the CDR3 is TGTGCCAGTAGTATAGATGAGAGACAGCCCTATGGCAATCAGCCCCAGCATTTT. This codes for CASSIDERQPYGNQPQHF.